These 7 T cell receptor beta chains share one sample of origin, sequenced in a study of T cells after somatic rescue of genetic block. Method: immunoSEQ multiplex PCR; TCRdb's copy keeps in-frame clones and lacks some. This table holds 110,000 or so clones, 90% to 95% found once. The sequenced material came from peripheral blood mononuclear cells (PBMCs). Source of these receptors: a woman between 18 and 30 years old.

This chain links TRBV5-5 with TRBJ2-6; possible D gene TRBD2, 5 bases. The CDR3 has 16 amino acids. V was trimmed by 7 bases and J by 3 bases, leaving 17 bases between them. Per germline, CDR1 SGHKS and CDR2 YYEKEE (reference sequence). CDR3 loop: CASSLRGFVGANVLTF. The CDR3 DNA is TGTGCCAGCTCCCTACGAGGGTTTGTTGGGGCCAACGTCCTGACTTTC.

J is TRBJ2-5 and V is TRBV5-1, with a possible D match to TRBD1 (5 bases). V lost 2 bases and J lost 2, with 10 bases in between. CDR1 and CDR2 (germline): SGHRS, YFSETQ. CDR3 size: 14 residues. CDR3 coding DNA: TGCGCCAGCAGCTTCGCGGCAGGGCAAGAGACCCAGTACTTC. Protein sequence: CASSFAAGQETQYF.

This chain connects TRBV2 to TRBJ2-7; 8 positions agree with TRBD1. Germline V lookup: CDR1 SNHLY, CDR2 FYNNEI. This CDR3 region has 11 residues. With V trimmed by 10 bases and J by 10 bases, 9 bases remained unmatched. CDR3 in DNA: TGTGCCACCAAGGACAGGGCCGATCAGTACTTC. Translation: CATKDRADQYF.

The V call is TRBV6-6, the J call TRBJ1-1, with 9 bases fitting TRBD1. This CDR3 is 14 amino acids long. Germline V CDR1 and CDR2: MNHNY, SVGAGI (reference sequence). The trim removed 7 bases at V and 3 bases at J, leaving 6 bases unmatched. The CDR3 DNA reads as TGTGCCAGCACCCTGGGACAGGGCTACACTGAAGCTTTCTTT. It is translated as CASTLGQGYTEAFF.

This chain uses TRBV5-1 with TRBJ2-1; D gene ambiguous. Germline CDR1 reads SGHRS; CDR2 reads YFSETQ. The CDR3 runs to 15 residues. With 4 bases removed from V and 4 bases from J, the gap between germline ends came to 15 bases. CDR3 residues: CASSVSPEIYNEQFF. In DNA, the CDR3 is TGCGCCAGCAGCGTGTCCCCCGAGATATACAATGAGCAGTTCTTC.

The chain combines TRBV13 with TRBJ1-1; 7 positions agree with TRBD1. Germline assignment: CDR1 PRHDT and CDR2 FYEKMQ (reference sequence). This CDR3 has 16 residues. Trimming took 6 bases from V and 5 from J; bases not matched to a gene: 15. The CDR3 loop is CASRDYHSGGRTEAFF. The CDR3 DNA reads as TGTGCCAGCAGAGACTATCATTCAGGGGGGCGTACTGAAGCTTTCTTT.

The CDR3 protein is CASSRQGHSYEQYF. In nucleotides, the CDR3 is TGTGCCAGCAGCCGACAGGGCCACTCCTACGAGCAGTACTTC. The rearrangement uses TRBV5-4 and TRBJ2-7; 7 bases line up with TRBD1. Germline V gene sequence: CDR1 SGHNT, CDR2 YYREEE (reference sequence). With V trimmed by 4 bases and J by 0 bases, 4 bases remained unmatched. This CDR3 is 14 amino acids long.